The 25 T cell receptor beta chains given below trace back to one sample, sequenced in a study of T cells after yellow fever vaccination. A single record per CDR3 protein comes from TCRdb applying MiXCR to the 5' RACE reads. The sample has roughly 65,000 distinct CDR3 sequences; roughly 6% are singletons. Specimen: CD4+ T cells sorted from PBMCs, collected around 15 days after the first yellow fever vaccination. The receptors here all came from a man between 18 and 35 years old who received the YFV17D yellow fever vaccine.

This clonotype was counted at least ten times. V is TRBV19 and J is TRBJ2-3; TRBD2 matches 10 bases. J was trimmed by 3 bases and V by 6 bases; bases with no gene match: 6. The germline gives CDR1 LNHDA, CDR2 SQIVND (reference sequence). This CDR3 spans 15 amino acids. The CDR3 reads CASRYFSGGTDTQYF. Here the CDR3 DNA reads TGTGCCAGTAGGTACTTTAGCGGGGGGACAGATACGCAGTATTTT.

This clonotype was detected many times. This rearrangement joins TRBV12-3 or TRBV12-4 to TRBJ1-4; no definite D call. CDR3 length equals 15 residues. V lost 5 bases, J lost 0 bases, and 10 bases lay in between. Here the CDR3 DNA reads TGTGCCAGCAGTCCCCCAGGAACAACTAATGAAAAACTGTTTTTT. Its translation: CASSPPGTTNEKLFF.

This clonotype has a count of ten or more. The rearrangement joins TRBV4-1 to TRBJ2-5; tentative D call: TRBD2 (5 bases). This CDR3 contains 16 residues. Germline CDR1 MGHRA, CDR2 YSYEKL. V was shortened by 1 base and J by 2 bases, with 14 bases between the two germline ends. CDR3 bases: TGCGCCAGCAGCCAAGGAGAGGGAGAGGGACAAGAGACCCAGTACTTC. Residues: CASSQGEGEGQETQYF.

This clonotype was observed many times. The chain carries TRBV10-3 and TRBJ2-5; D is possibly TRBD2 (5 bases). In germline, CDR1 is ENHRY, CDR2 SYGVKD. The CDR3 consists of 14 residues. Trimming took 2 bases from V and 1 from J, leaving 8 bases between them. DNA for the CDR3: TGTGCCATCAGTGAGGCTAGCCGCCAAGAGACCCAGTACTTC. Translated, it gives CAISEASRQETQYF.

The table lists this clonotype with many counts. The chain combines TRBV25-1 with TRBJ2-4; unclear D gene. The CDR3 contains 14 residues. V dropped 5 bases and J dropped 7 bases, with 15 bases sitting between them. Germline assignment: CDR1 MGHDK and CDR2 SYGVNS. Written as DNA, the CDR3 is TGTGCCAGCAGTCCTCCGGGCCTAGGGAACATTCAGTACTTC. This encodes CASSPPGLGNIQYF.

This clonotype occurred many times. The chain joins TRBV7-2 to TRBJ2-2, with D tentatively TRBD2 (6 bases). V was pared by 5 bases and J by 6 bases, with 16 bases between. The CDR3 totals 15 residues. Germline lookup yields CDR1 SGHTA and CDR2 FQGNSA. The CDR3 sequence is CASSPAGTPPGELFF. CDR3 DNA sequence: TGTGCCAGCAGCCCAGCCGGGACTCCCCCCGGGGAGCTGTTTTTT.

This clonotype was seen repeatedly, ten times or more. The J gene is TRBJ1-2, the V gene TRBV12-3 or TRBV12-4; D is uncertain. V lost 6 bases and J lost 8, with 10 bases in between. CDR3 length: 11 amino acids. CDR3 coding DNA: TGTGCCAGCAGCCTGGGCGTGGGCTACACCTTC. Protein sequence: CASSLGVGYTF.

This clonotype showed up many times. V usage is TRBV20-1 and J usage is TRBJ1-5, with D possibly being TRBD1 (6 bases). Trimming cost V 5 bases and J 2 bases, with 10 bases left between them. This CDR3 region has 13 residues. Germline CDR1 is DFQATT and CDR2 is SNEGSKA (reference sequence). CDR3 in amino acids: CSAWTAGNQPQHF. The DNA for the CDR3 is TGCAGTGCTTGGACAGCGGGCAATCAGCCCCAGCATTTT.

The table lists this clonotype with many counts. V is TRBV5-1 and J is TRBJ2-3, with TRBD2 identical over 8 bases. The CDR3 extends over 16 amino acids. With 4 bases clipped from V and 4 bases from J, the junction kept 11 bases outside the gene matches. Germline V gives CDR1 SGHRS, CDR2 YFSETQ. CDR3 sequence (DNA): TGCGCCAGCAGCCGCACCGGGACTAGTGCACCAGATACGCAGTATTTT. Translating it yields CASSRTGTSAPDTQYF.

This clonotype has ten or more counts. This chain links TRBV21-1 with TRBJ2-7. TRBV21-1 is tagged as a pseudogene. This CDR3 has 15 residues. CDR3 in amino acids: CASSKGRASSYEQYF. CDR3 coding DNA: TGTGCCAGCAGCAAAGGGCGGGCGAGCTCCTACGAGCAGTACTTC.

This clonotype was counted at least ten times. The chain recombines TRBV6-2 or TRBV6-3 with TRBJ1-4; D gene unclear. CDR1 MNHEY and CDR2 SVGEGT come from the germline V gene. V lost 11 bases to trimming and J lost 5 bases, with 21 bases between them. The CDR3 runs to 15 residues. This CDR3 is CASSTIAGTNEKLFF. The DNA for the CDR3 is TGTGCCTCCAGCACGATTGCCGGAACCAATGAAAAACTGTTTTTT.

This chain connects TRBV7-6 to TRBJ1-2, with TRBD1 as a possible D gene (6 bases). There are 15 residues in the CDR3. Germline V gene lookup returns CDR1 SGHVS and CDR2 FNYEAQ. The V gene lost 3 bases and the J gene lost 8 bases, with 19 bases spanning the gap. The CDR3 is CASSLRPSRTDGYTF. CDR3 DNA sequence: TGTGCCAGCAGCTTGCGTCCGTCCCGGACAGACGGCTACACCTTC.

This clonotype has ten or more counts. V is TRBV6-2 or TRBV6-3 and J is TRBJ2-3; no clear D gene. Germline loops: CDR1 MNHEY, CDR2 SVGEGT. This CDR3 spans 15 amino acids. Deletions cut 8 bases from V and 0 bases from J, with 15 bases between. DNA of the CDR3: TGTGCCAGCGGCTACGGCCAAACAAGCACAGATACGCAGTATTTT. As protein: CASGYGQTSTDTQYF.

The sample holds many counts of this clonotype. As DNA, the CDR3 is TGTGCCAGCAGCTTGATAGGACAGTCGCTTGGCTACACCTTC. It codes for CASSLIGQSLGYTF. The chain employs TRBV7-9 and TRBJ1-2; TRBD1 might be the D (6 bases). Germline assignment: CDR1 SEHNR and CDR2 FQNEAQ (reference sequence). Deletions cut 3 bases from V and 7 bases from J, with 15 bases between. The CDR3 length is 14 residues.

This clonotype has a count of ten or more. The chain recombines TRBV15 with TRBJ1-5; tentatively, D is TRBD1 (6 bases). Germline values: CDR1 LNHNV, CDR2 YYDKDF (reference sequence). CDR3 length: 15 amino acids. Trimming shortened V by 3 bases and J by 3 bases, and 12 bases separated the two germline ends. The CDR3 DNA is TGTGCCACCAGCAGGGGAGGACAGTTCAATCAGCCCCAGCATTTT. Its translation is CATSRGGQFNQPQHF.

This clonotype was counted ten times or more. The chain uses TRBV4-1 and TRBJ1-1; D is perhaps TRBD1 (6 bases). Germline V gene data show CDR1 as MGHRA and CDR2 as YSYEKL. V was shortened by 4 bases and J by 11 bases, with 23 bases between the two germline ends. The CDR3 covers 15 residues. This CDR3 is CASSPFLLGGRTAFF. CDR3 nucleotides: TGCGCCAGCAGCCCCTTTCTACTGGGGGGCCGTACGGCTTTCTTT.

The V call is TRBV28, the J call TRBJ1-4; D gene ambiguous. Deletions cut 5 bases from V and 6 bases from J, with 16 bases between. The CDR3 has 15 amino acids. From germline, CDR1 is MDHEN and CDR2 SYDVKM. CDR3 coding DNA: TGTGCCAGCAGTCTGGGGTCCTCTGGGGATGAAAAACTGTTTTTT. It codes for CASSLGSSGDEKLFF.

The sample holds many counts of this clonotype. The genes are TRBV12-3 or TRBV12-4 and TRBJ1-3; D is uncertain. The V and J ends lost 3 bases and 7 bases respectively, with 4 bases between them. The CDR3 contains 11 residues. CDR3 coding DNA: TGTGCCAGCAGTTTGCGGAACACCATATATTTT. Translation: CASSLRNTIYF.

The table lists this clonotype with many counts. This rearrangement joins TRBV12-3 or TRBV12-4 to TRBJ2-1; the D gene is possibly TRBD1 (6 bases). The V and J ends lost 3 bases and 7 bases respectively, with 13 bases between them. This CDR3 has 14 residues. The CDR3 sequence: CASSFQGFDNEQFF. Here the CDR3 DNA reads TGTGCCAGCAGTTTTCAGGGGTTTGATAATGAGCAGTTCTTC.

This clonotype was recorded many times. This chain uses TRBV28 with TRBJ1-2, with TRBD1 matching over 8 bases. Germline lookup yields CDR1 MDHEN and CDR2 SYDVKM. The CDR3 length is 15 residues. After removal of 5 bases from V and 4 bases from J, the junction contained 9 bases not matched to a gene. The CDR3 nucleotides are TGTGCCAGCAGTCCTCCCCAGGGGGCTGGCTATGGCTACACCTTC. It specifies CASSPPQGAGYGYTF.

This clonotype came up a few times. This sequence joins TRBV5-4 and TRBJ2-1; 11 nucleotides line up with TRBD2. The V and J ends lost 5 bases and 0 bases, in that order; junction bases with no gene match: 7. The CDR3 covers 17 residues. Germline V gene sequence: CDR1 SGHNT, CDR2 YYREEE (reference sequence). The CDR3 sequence is CASRKGLADSSYNEQFF. CDR3 DNA sequence: TGTGCCAGCAGGAAGGGACTAGCGGATAGCTCCTACAATGAGCAGTTCTTC. Together with reference TRBV5-4 and TRBJ2-1, the CDR3 gives the full variable domain: ETGVTQSPTHLIKTRGQQVTLRCSSQSGHNTVSWYQQALGQGPQFIFQYYREEENGRGNFPPRFSGLQFPNYSSELNVNALELDDSALYLCASRKGLADSSYNEQFFGPGTRLTVL.

This clonotype was observed a few times. The CDR3 spells CASRRGGPDTQYF. The CDR3 DNA sequence: TGTGCCAGCCGGCGGGGGGGTCCAGATACGCAGTATTTT. The chain couples TRBV12-3 or TRBV12-4 to TRBJ2-3; 9 nucleotides align to TRBD2. V gave up 8 bases and J gave up 4 bases; unmatched junction bases: 4. This CDR3 spans 13 amino acids.

This clonotype was seen many times. The chain couples TRBV9 to TRBJ2-5; maybe TRBD1 (5 bases). V was shortened by 3 bases and J by 4 bases, with 10 bases between the two germline ends. The CDR3 loop spans 13 amino acids. Germline CDR1 reads SGDLS; CDR2 reads YYNGEE. CDR3 amino acids: CASSGTGRETQYF. In DNA, the CDR3 is TGTGCCAGCAGCGGAACAGGAAGAGAGACCCAGTACTTC.

This clonotype showed up many times. The genes are TRBV10-3 and TRBJ1-1; D possibly corresponds to TRBD1 (6 bases). This CDR3 is built from 12 residues. Trimming shortened V by 6 bases and J by 5 bases, and 10 bases separated the two germline ends. The germline CDR1 and CDR2 sequences are ENHRY and SYGVKD. CDR3 sequence reads: CAIRVQGTEAFF. Here the CDR3 DNA reads TGTGCCATCAGAGTACAGGGAACTGAAGCTTTCTTT.

In its sample, this clonotype was seen many times. CDR3 nucleotides: TGCAGTGCTAGCCGACAGGGCTGGGAGACCCAGTACTTC. The encoded protein is CSASRQGWETQYF. J is TRBJ2-5 and V is TRBV20-1; 7 nucleotides agree with TRBD1. Germline V CDR1 and CDR2: DFQATT, SNEGSKA (reference sequence). Trimming at V came to 3 bases and at J to 5 bases, leaving 6 bases not matched to a gene. The CDR3 sequence is 13 residues long.